The 23 T cell receptor beta chains reported below all come from one sample, sequenced in a study of blood T cell repertoires in COVID-19. Libraries were prepared by immunoSEQ multiplex PCR; TCRdb keeps only in-frame clonotypes and omits some of them. The sample records a few hundred thousand clones, 80% to 90% being singletons. Sequences were obtained from peripheral blood. The receptors derive from a woman of 80 years or more with active or convalescent COVID-19.

The gene calls are TRBV6-5 and TRBJ1-4, with D possibly being TRBD1 (5 bases). Germline V gives CDR1 MNHEY, CDR2 SVGAGI. V lost 7 bases, J lost 3 bases, and 9 bases lay in between. This CDR3 comprises 13 residues. CDR3 amino acids: CASMGGANEKLFF. In DNA form, the CDR3 reads TGTGCCAGCATGGGGGGGGCTAATGAAAAACTGTTTTTT.

The V and J genes are TRBV5-1 and TRBJ1-4, with 8 bases matching TRBD1. The CDR3 is made up of 15 amino acids. CDR1 SGHRS and CDR2 YFSETQ come from the germline V gene. J lost 2 bases, V lost 4 bases, and 4 bases had no gene match. CDR3 bases: TGCGCCAGCAGCCCGGACAGGGTGACTAATGAAAAACTGTTTTTT. Its translation is CASSPDRVTNEKLFF.

The CDR3 loop is CASSLITDGRNTEAFF. Here the CDR3 DNA reads TGCGCCAGCAGCTTGATAACAGACGGGAGGAACACTGAAGCTTTCTTT. The chain employs TRBV5-1 and TRBJ1-1; D gene ambiguous. V lost 1 base and J lost 1, with 14 bases in between. Per germline, CDR1 SGHRS and CDR2 YFSETQ. The CDR3 has 16 amino acids.

The CDR3 is CASSPPQRLGADTQYF. For the CDR3, the DNA is TGTGCCAGCAGTCCCCCTCAGAGGTTAGGGGCAGATACGCAGTATTTT. The rearrangement links TRBV3-1 (or the pseudogene TRBV3-2) to TRBJ2-3; maybe TRBD1 (5 bases). The V end lost 6 bases, the J end lost 4 bases, and 20 bases lay between the germline ends. Per germline, CDR1 LGHDT and CDR2 YNNKEL (reference sequence). The CDR3 is 16 amino acids.

V is TRBV5-1 and J is TRBJ2-3; D call uncertain. CDR3 length: 14 amino acids. Germline loops: CDR1 SGHRS, CDR2 YFSETQ. Trimming removed 1 base at V and 2 bases at J, with 8 bases between. CDR3 DNA sequence: TGCGCCAGCAGCTTGTATGAGAACACAGATACGCAGTATTTT. Its protein product is CASSLYENTDTQYF.

The rearrangement links TRBV27 to TRBJ2-5, with 9 bases fitting TRBD2. Germline trimming cut 4 bases from V and 4 bases from J; bases unmatched to any gene: 13. The CDR3 is 17 amino acids. Germline assignment: CDR1 MNHEY and CDR2 SMNVEV (reference sequence). The DNA of the CDR3 is TGTGCCAGCAGTTCCACCTTTAGCGGGAGCCTACGAGAGACCCAGTACTTC. Protein product: CASSSTFSGSLRETQYF.

This rearrangement joins TRBV5-1 to TRBJ2-5; D possibly corresponds to TRBD1 (6 bases). The CDR3 sequence is 15 residues long. Germline lookup yields CDR1 SGHRS and CDR2 YFSETQ. The V end lost 4 bases, the J end lost 5 bases, and 18 bases lay between the germline ends. The DNA for the CDR3 is TGCGCCAGCAGCCCAGGGGCGGGCCGGGACGAGACCCAGTACTTC. It encodes CASSPGAGRDETQYF.

V and J are TRBV18 and TRBJ2-1; no firm D call. CDR3 length equals 13 residues. Trimming took off 0 bases at V and 8 bases at J, with 8 bases between the two ends. Germline loops: CDR1 KGHSH, CDR2 LQKENI. CDR3 sequence (DNA): TGTGCCAGCTCACCACCGTCTGGGCATGAGCAGTTCTTC. This gives the protein CASSPPSGHEQFF. The whole variable domain, filled in from reference TRBV18 and TRBJ2-1, reads NAGVMQNPRHLVRRRGQEARLRCSPMKGHSHVYWYRQLPEEGLKFMVYLQKENIIDESGMPKERFSAEFPKEGPSILRIQQVVRGDSAAYFCASSPPSGHEQFFGPGTRLTVL.

This clone occurred a few times. The chain carries TRBV11-2 and TRBJ1-3; D unresolved. Germline-derived CDR1 and CDR2 are SGHAT and FQNNGV. The CDR3 loop spans 16 amino acids. V gave up 3 bases and J gave up 4 bases, with 16 bases separating them. CDR3 nucleotide sequence: TGTGCCAGCAGCTTGATCTCTGGATCGGGGGGAAACACCATATATTTT. Protein sequence: CASSLISGSGGNTIYF.

This clone has a single count. The chain employs TRBV11-3 and TRBJ1-4, with a tentative D call TRBD1 (6 bases). V was shortened by 5 bases and J by 4 bases, with 14 bases between the two germline ends. Germline CDR1 reads SGHNT; CDR2 reads YENEEA. CDR3 length equals 15 residues. As DNA, the CDR3 is TGTGCCAGCAGCCTCAGACAGGCGATTAATGAAAAACTGTTTTTT. Translating gives CASSLRQAINEKLFF.

The chain joins TRBV5-1 to TRBJ2-2; 8 nucleotides agree with TRBD1. The germline V gene has CDR1 SGHRS and CDR2 YFSETQ. J was trimmed by 4 bases and V by 4 bases; bases with no gene match: 9. The CDR3 sequence is 16 residues long. The CDR3 nucleotides read TGCGCCAGCAGCCTCCTCCAGGGGGCCGGCACCGGGGAGCTGTTTTTT. Translation gives CASSLLQGAGTGELFF.

The chain carries TRBV28 and TRBJ1-5; D is unresolved. V was cut by 6 bases and J by 3 bases, with 9 bases left in between. The CDR3 runs to 13 residues. Germline V gene sequence: CDR1 MDHEN, CDR2 SYDVKM. CDR3: CASRSGLNQPQHF. The CDR3 nucleotides read TGTGCCAGCAGGAGCGGGCTCAATCAGCCCCAGCATTTT. The complete variable domain, with remaining parts taken from reference TRBV28 and TRBJ1-5, reads DVKVTQSSRYLVKRTGEKVFLECVQDMDHENMFWYRQDPGLGLRLIYFSYDVKMKEKGDIPEGYSVSREKKERFSLILESASTNQTSMYLCASRSGLNQPQHFGDGTRLSIL.

This clone was counted a single time. V usage is TRBV7-2 and J usage is TRBJ1-5, with TRBD1 matching 7 bases. The CDR3 consists of 13 residues. V shed 5 bases, J shed 4 bases, and the junction held 2 bases outside the gene matches. The germline V gene encodes CDR1 SGHTA and CDR2 FQGNSA. The CDR3 spells CASSVQGNQPQHF. In DNA, the CDR3 is TGTGCCAGCAGCGTACAGGGGAATCAGCCCCAGCATTTT.

The chain joins TRBV4-1 to TRBJ1-2; no clear D gene. The CDR3 consists of 15 residues. V lost 0 bases, J lost 4 bases, and 12 bases lay in between. The V gene's germline CDR1 is MGHRA and CDR2 YSYEKL. CDR3 DNA: TGCGCCAGCAGCCAAGATTTGGCCAAACCCTATGGCTACACCTTC. Protein sequence: CASSQDLAKPYGYTF.

V is TRBV7-2 and J is TRBJ2-1, with D possibly matching TRBD2 (5 bases). This CDR3 comprises 11 residues. CDR1 and CDR2 (germline): SGHTA, FQGNSA. V shed 6 bases and J shed 10 bases, with 10 bases lying between them. The CDR3 loop reads CASSPRLEQFF. The CDR3 DNA reads as TGTGCCAGCAGTCCCCGACTAGAGCAGTTCTTC. Full variable domain (missing parts from reference TRBV7-2 and TRBJ2-1): GAGVSQSPSNKVTEKGKDVELRCDPISGHTALYWYRQSLGQGLEFLIYFQGNSAPDKSGLPSDRFSAERTGGSVSTLTIQRTQQEDSAVYLCASSPRLEQFFGPGTRLTVL.

This clone has just one count. The J gene is TRBJ1-5, the V gene TRBV5-4, with no clear D. This CDR3 contains 13 residues. V lost 2 bases and J 9 bases, leaving 12 bases between the germline ends. Germline V gives CDR1 SGHNT, CDR2 YYREEE (reference sequence). This CDR3 is CASSLSGGGPQHF. The CDR3 DNA is TGTGCCAGCAGCTTATCGGGTGGTGGGCCCCAGCATTTT.

The chain carries TRBV6-2 or TRBV6-3 and TRBJ2-7; a weak D match, TRBD2 (5 bases). V lost 2 bases, J lost 6 bases, and 17 bases lay in between. CDR1 is MNHEY and CDR2 is SVGEGT in the germline V gene. The CDR3 is 15 residues long. DNA of the CDR3: TGTGCCAGCAGTTACCCCCTAACTTCGCGGGCCGAGCAGTACTTC. As protein: CASSYPLTSRAEQYF.

The CDR3 reads CASSLGAGGLGVYEQYF. Here the CDR3 DNA reads TGTGCCAGCAGCTTGGGCGCGGGGGGCCTCGGGGTGTACGAGCAGTACTTC. The J gene is TRBJ2-7, the V gene TRBV5-6; 8 positions agree with TRBD2. The CDR3 has 17 amino acids. The V gene end was trimmed by 0 bases and the J gene end by 4 bases; junction bases not matched to a gene: 12. Germline values: CDR1 SGHDT, CDR2 YYEEEE.

The J gene is TRBJ1-2, the V gene TRBV2; maybe TRBD1 (5 bases). CDR1 SNHLY and CDR2 FYNNEI come from the germline V gene. The CDR3 covers 12 residues. The V end was cut by 6 bases, the J end by 7 bases, with 12 bases between. As DNA, the CDR3 is TGTGCCAGCAGCCCTTCGGGGGGTGGCTACACCTTC. Translating gives CASSPSGGGYTF.

J is TRBJ2-1 and V is TRBV6-4, with TRBD1 identical over 8 bases. There are 15 residues in the CDR3. Germline lookup yields CDR1 MRHNA and CDR2 SNTAGT. J lost 7 bases, V lost 4 bases, and 9 bases had no gene match. DNA for the CDR3: TGTGCCAGCAGTGTCCCGGGACAGGTGAGTAATGAGCAGTTCTTC. Translating it yields CASSVPGQVSNEQFF.

The V gene is TRBV28, the J gene TRBJ2-7; D remains ambiguous. Trimming removed 3 bases at V and 0 bases at J, with 9 bases between. The CDR3 covers 14 residues. CDR1 and CDR2 (germline): MDHEN, SYDVKM. CDR3 bases: TGTGCCAGCAGTTTTCATGGGCCCTCCTACGAGCAGTACTTC. It translates to CASSFHGPSYEQYF. Based on the CDR3 plus reference TRBV28 and TRBJ2-7, the full variable domain is DVKVTQSSRYLVKRTGEKVFLECVQDMDHENMFWYRQDPGLGLRLIYFSYDVKMKEKGDIPEGYSVSREKKERFSLILESASTNQTSMYLCASSFHGPSYEQYFGPGTRLTVT.

The V gene is TRBV3-1 (or the pseudogene TRBV3-2), the J gene TRBJ2-1; perhaps TRBD2 as D (8 bases). Germline V lookup: CDR1 LGHDT, CDR2 YNNKEL (reference sequence). The CDR3 is 16 residues long. V gave up 0 bases and J gave up 10 bases, with 19 bases separating them. In DNA form, the CDR3 reads TGTGCCAGCAGCCAAGATCCGGGGACTAGGGGGCAAGAGCAGTTCTTC. Amino acids: CASSQDPGTRGQEQFF.

The gene calls are TRBV5-1 and TRBJ2-7; possibly TRBD2 for D (6 bases). V gave up 7 bases and J gave up 1 base, with 15 bases separating them. From germline, CDR1 is SGHRS and CDR2 YFSETQ. The CDR3 is 14 amino acids. The chain's CDR3 is CASRRWEASYEQYF. DNA for the CDR3: TGCGCCAGCCGGAGGTGGGAGGCGTCCTACGAGCAGTACTTC.